This T cell receptor (beta chain) emerged from a study of T-cell reconstitution after alpha-beta-depleted transplantation in children. The study's findings and limits: From newly produced T cells came most of the T-cell counts and diversity one year after transplant.

This clonotype has only a few counts. Antigen specificity is unknown. Researchers prepared the TCRbeta library using unique molecular identifiers, the study reports. TCRdb reanalysed the PCR reads using MiXCR and keeps one entry per CDR3 protein. The repertoire holds more than 200,000 distinct CDR3 sequences, with roughly 18% as singletons. The sequences come from PBMCs, mostly from graft donor cells, collected 360 days after TCRalphabeta/CD19-depleted stem cell transplant. The TCR sequence derives from a male patient aged 2 to 10 who had a stem cell transplant for acute lymphoblastic leukemia, so the T cells may come from the graft donor.

The CDR3 nucleotides read TGTGCCAGCACCAGGGAGGCGAACACCGGGGAGCTGTTTTTT. This encodes CASTREANTGELFF. This chain connects TRBV4-2 to TRBJ2-2, with a tentative D call TRBD2 (6 bases). CDR1 LGHNA and CDR2 YNFKEQ come from the germline V gene. This CDR3 spans 14 amino acids. Trimming cost V 7 bases and J 0 bases, with 9 bases left between them.